This T cell receptor (beta chain) appears in the sequencing data of a study of T cell repertoires in cytomegalovirus infection (dated by TCRdb to about 2019). For the study in its entirety: Peptide stimulations targeted recently identified HLA-C-restricted CMV epitopes, whose presentation resists viral immunomodulation, together with well-studied HLA-B-restricted epitopes. The HLA type of each donor mattered for the analysis, because public TCR beta signatures pointed to carriage of CMV infection along with the matching HLA type. Here is what the overall study found, with its caveats: Cumulative frequency of public TCR beta family members discriminated carriers of CMV infection plus the relevant HLA type in this cohort and an independent 352-donor cohort. The ex vivo response was dominated by HLA-C-restricted CMV-specific TCR beta clonotypes, which also provided the single most frequent clonotype in two of eight donors.

The treatment or condition label on this specimen signifies: in vitro stimulation with specific CMV peptide epitopes to enrich CMV-specific T cells. Compared with germline, V lacks 8 bases and J lacks 1 base; bases without a gene match: 4. Spanning cysteine to phenylalanine, the CDR3 consists of 15 amino acids. Just CDR3 DNA is preserved here, 45 bases in frame from base 1. From a lookup of the germline V gene, CDR1 and CDR2 are SGHTA and FQGNSA. Sequencing took place on an Illumina HiSeq 1500. TCRdb itself trimmed the public reads at Q25 with fastp, ran MiXCR and retained productive beta chains. Rows with one shared CDR3 protein collapse into an entry with the most common genes and DNA. This sample lists approximately 730,000 distinct CDR3 sequences; around 29% were detected once. The ten largest clones capture around 13% of the sample. This clonotype was recorded at least ten times. It has no known antigen specificity. No quality values exist for individual bases; no much larger clone is one base distant.

The receptor chain draws on TRBV7-2 and TRBJ2-3, with TRBD2 identical over 12 junction bases. This sample comprised cultured CD8+ T cells from PBMCs, obtained from culture after CMV antigen stimulation. The source is a human donor in good health (CMV status not recorded). Some clones in this sample may be carry-over from other donors' samples. Here the CDR3 is given as CASATSGGRTDTQYF. The bases are TGTGCCAGCGCGACTAGCGGGGGACGCACAGATACGCAGTATTTT.